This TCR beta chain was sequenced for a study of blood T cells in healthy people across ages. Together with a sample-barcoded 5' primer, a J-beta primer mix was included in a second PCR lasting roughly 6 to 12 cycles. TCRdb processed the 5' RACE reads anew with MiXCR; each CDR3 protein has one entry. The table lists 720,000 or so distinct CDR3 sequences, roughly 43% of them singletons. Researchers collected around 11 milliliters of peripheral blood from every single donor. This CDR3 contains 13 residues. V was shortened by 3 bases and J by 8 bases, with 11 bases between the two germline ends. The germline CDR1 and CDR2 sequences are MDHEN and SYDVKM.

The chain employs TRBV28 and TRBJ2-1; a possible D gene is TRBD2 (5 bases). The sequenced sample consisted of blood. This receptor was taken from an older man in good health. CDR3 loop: CASSFPLRDEQFF. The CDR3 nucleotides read TGTGCCAGCAGTTTTCCCCTGCGGGATGAGCAGTTCTTC.